Listed here are 5 T cell receptor beta chains from one sample, sequenced in a study of CD8+ T cells in alopecia areata. RNA was isolated and reverse transcribed to cDNA, the sequencing template. The table came from immunoSEQ multiplex PCR; TCRdb's copy has only in-frame clones and leaves some out. The table includes approximately 280,000 clones, roughly 60% detected once. Treatment specified: oral pan-JAK inhibitor, 5-10 mg twice daily. Sequencing was performed on CD4+ T cells sorted from blood, taken at week 24, from a patient treated with tofacitinib. Receptor source: a human donor with alopecia areata.

The rearrangement links TRBV6-5 to TRBJ2-2; 8 bases map to TRBD1. The CDR3 covers 15 residues. Per germline, CDR1 MNHEY and CDR2 SVGAGI. V was pared by 6 bases and J by 4 bases, with 7 bases of the junction left unmatched. CDR3 in amino acids: CASSIGQGGTGELFF. CDR3 bases: TGTGCCAGCAGCATCGGACAGGGAGGCACCGGGGAGCTGTTTTTT.

The chain employs TRBV6-6 and TRBJ2-3; D may be TRBD2 (6 bases). Trimming shortened V by 5 bases and J by 0 bases, and 12 bases separated the two germline ends. The CDR3 totals 15 residues. CDR1 is MNHNY and CDR2 is SVGAGI in the germline V gene (reference sequence). The CDR3 loop is CASSPSAASTDTQYF. CDR3 nucleotides: TGTGCCAGCAGTCCTAGCGCCGCTAGCACAGATACGCAGTATTTT.

This clone was seen more than once but under ten times. This chain joins TRBV2 and TRBJ2-3; the D gene is possibly TRBD2 (5 bases). Germline V gene sequence: CDR1 SNHLY, CDR2 FYNNEI. The germline V and J ends were trimmed by 4 bases and 3 bases, with 17 bases remaining between them. There are 16 residues in the CDR3. The CDR3 DNA follows: TGTGCCAGCAGTGTATCCCGAGGCCAGCGGACAGATACGCAGTATTTT. The encoded protein is CASSVSRGQRTDTQYF.

The chain is built from TRBV19 and TRBJ2-5; D unclear. Looked up from germline, CDR1 is LNHDA and CDR2 is SQIVND (reference sequence). The CDR3 length is 14 residues. Between the trimmed V and J ends, which lost 7 bases and 5 bases, there was a span of 17 bases. The CDR3 DNA sequence: TGTGCCAGTACCCCGAAGGGTGGGTGGGAGACCCAGTACTTC. Its protein is CASTPKGGWETQYF.

J is TRBJ2-6 and V is TRBV5-1, with unresolved D. The germline V and J ends were trimmed by 6 bases and 4 bases, with 8 bases remaining between them. Germline-derived CDR1 and CDR2 are SGHRS and YFSETQ. This CDR3 has 13 amino acids. The CDR3 region is CASTPPGANVLTF. The CDR3 bases are TGCGCCAGCACCCCCCCCGGGGCCAACGTCCTGACTTTC.